The rows below give T cell receptor beta chains drawn from one sample of a study of CD8+ T cells in alopecia areata. Clones were read by immunoSEQ multiplex PCR, and TCRdb kept only the in-frame ones, dropping some. This table holds about 120,000 clones, more than 30% found once. The sequenced material came from CD4+ T cells sorted from blood. These receptors were taken from a human donor with alopecia areata. Each CDR3 is given with its conserved first and last residue. A D gene is named only where the DNA matches it firmly. Where a row states a size, it is once, few, many or the class of an expanded clone; other rows omit it.

d_gene: -; j_gene: TRBJ2-5; v_gene: TRBV23-1; abundance: few; CDR3aa: CASSHATEQETQYF; CDR3nt: TGCGCCAGCAGTCATGCGACAGAACAAGAGACCCAGTACTTC
d_gene: -; j_gene: TRBJ2-1; v_gene: TRBV4-3; abundance: -; CDR3aa: CASSQDVANEQFF; CDR3nt: TGCGCCAGCAGCCAAGATGTAGCAAATGAGCAGTTCTTC
d_gene: -; j_gene: TRBJ1-5; v_gene: TRBV6-5; abundance: -; CDR3aa: CASSFQENQPQHF; CDR3nt: TGTGCCAGCAGTTTTCAGGAGAATCAGCCCCAGCATTTT
d_gene: -; j_gene: TRBJ2-1; v_gene: TRBV11-3; abundance: -; CDR3aa: CASSSNRSVYNEQFF; CDR3nt: TGTGCCAGCAGTTCCAACAGGAGTGTGTACAATGAGCAGTTCTTC
d_gene: TRBD1; j_gene: TRBJ2-7; v_gene: TRBV2; abundance: -; CDR3aa: CASATGAREQYF; CDR3nt: TGTGCCAGCGCGACAGGGGCGAGAGAGCAGTACTTC
d_gene: -; j_gene: TRBJ2-1; v_gene: TRBV29-1; abundance: few; CDR3aa: CSAGTPSSYNEQFF; CDR3nt: TGCAGCGCCGGGACTCCGAGCTCCTACAATGAGCAGTTCTTC
d_gene: -; j_gene: TRBJ1-3; v_gene: TRBV29-1; abundance: -; CDR3aa: CSVGTAGNTIYF; CDR3nt: TGCAGCGTTGGGACGGCTGGAAACACCATATATTTT
d_gene: -; j_gene: TRBJ2-6; v_gene: TRBV5-1; abundance: -; CDR3aa: CASNSGANVLTF; CDR3nt: TGCGCCAGCAACTCTGGGGCCAACGTCCTGACTTTC
d_gene: -; j_gene: TRBJ2-5; v_gene: TRBV29-1; abundance: few; CDR3aa: CSVAGRTQETQYF; CDR3nt: TGCAGCGTTGCGGGCAGAACTCAAGAGACCCAGTACTTC
d_gene: -; j_gene: TRBJ2-7; v_gene: TRBV29-1; abundance: few; CDR3aa: CSVSGPVGSYEQYF; CDR3nt: TGCAGCGTTAGCGGCCCGGTGGGCTCCTACGAGCAGTACTTC
d_gene: -; j_gene: TRBJ1-2; v_gene: TRBV28; abundance: -; CDR3aa: CASSFVGYGYTF; CDR3nt: TGTGCCAGCAGTTTCGTGGGGTACGGCTACACCTTC
d_gene: -; j_gene: TRBJ1-2; v_gene: TRBV30; abundance: few; CDR3aa: CAWISVGQNYGYTF; CDR3nt: TGTGCCTGGATCAGTGTAGGACAGAACTATGGCTACACCTTC
d_gene: -; j_gene: TRBJ1-2; v_gene: TRBV5-1; abundance: few; CDR3aa: CASSSDFNYGYTF; CDR3nt: TGCGCCAGCAGCTCGGACTTTAACTATGGCTACACCTTC
d_gene: -; j_gene: TRBJ2-4; v_gene: TRBV28; abundance: -; CDR3aa: CASSLAVAKNIQYF; CDR3nt: TGTGCCAGCAGTTTAGCAGTAGCCAAAAACATTCAGTACTTC
d_gene: TRBD1; j_gene: TRBJ2-5; v_gene: TRBV5-1; abundance: -; CDR3aa: CASSSTGGLQETQYF; CDR3nt: TGCGCCAGCAGCTCGACAGGGGGCCTCCAAGAGACCCAGTACTTC
d_gene: -; j_gene: TRBJ2-7; v_gene: TRBV5-1; abundance: -; CDR3aa: CASSFLDLSYEQYF; CDR3nt: TGCGCCAGCAGCTTTTTGGACTTAAGCTACGAGCAGTACTTC
d_gene: -; j_gene: TRBJ1-2; v_gene: TRBV29-1; abundance: -; CDR3aa: CSVLTRTDNYGYTF; CDR3nt: TGCAGCGTTCTCACCCGGACTGATAACTATGGCTACACCTTC
d_gene: -; j_gene: TRBJ2-3; v_gene: TRBV29-1; abundance: few; CDR3aa: CSVASTDTQYF; CDR3nt: TGCAGCGTTGCTAGCACAGATACGCAGTATTTT
d_gene: -; j_gene: TRBJ2-3; v_gene: TRBV29-1; abundance: few; CDR3aa: CSVGLRTDTQYF; CDR3nt: TGCAGCGTTGGACTTCGCACAGATACGCAGTATTTT
d_gene: TRBD1; j_gene: TRBJ2-3; v_gene: TRBV29-1; abundance: few; CDR3aa: CSVEQGASADTQYF; CDR3nt: TGCAGCGTTGAGCAGGGGGCGTCGGCAGATACGCAGTATTTT
d_gene: -; j_gene: TRBJ2-1; v_gene: TRBV4-3; abundance: -; CDR3aa: CASSQERHHPYNEQFF; CDR3nt: TGCGCCAGCAGCCAAGAACGACACCACCCATACAATGAGCAGTTCTTC
d_gene: TRBD2; j_gene: TRBJ2-7; v_gene: TRBV29-1; abundance: -; CDR3aa: CSAGGGTTSYEQYF; CDR3nt: TGCAGCGCTGGTGGGGGGACTACCTCCTACGAGCAGTACTTC
d_gene: -; j_gene: TRBJ2-3; v_gene: TRBV6-5; abundance: few; CDR3aa: CASSSQTVGTDTQYF; CDR3nt: TGTGCCAGCAGTTCACAGACAGTCGGCACAGATACGCAGTATTTT
d_gene: -; j_gene: TRBJ2-3; v_gene: TRBV28; abundance: few; CDR3aa: CASSGAGTDTQYF; CDR3nt: TGTGCCAGCAGTGGGGCGGGCACAGATACGCAGTATTTT
d_gene: -; j_gene: TRBJ2-7; v_gene: TRBV9; abundance: -; CDR3aa: CASSVGYSLYEQYF; CDR3nt: TGTGCCAGCAGCGTAGGATACAGCCTCTACGAGCAGTACTTC
d_gene: -; j_gene: TRBJ1-4; v_gene: TRBV27; abundance: -; CDR3aa: CASSWKGRGNEKLFF; CDR3nt: TGTGCCAGCAGTTGGAAAGGCCGCGGCAATGAAAAACTGTTTTTT
d_gene: TRBD1; j_gene: TRBJ1-4; v_gene: TRBV28; abundance: -; CDR3aa: CATGQGLEGLFF; CDR3nt: TGTGCCACCGGACAGGGCCTAGAAGGACTGTTTTTT
d_gene: TRBD2; j_gene: TRBJ2-3; v_gene: TRBV19; abundance: -; CDR3aa: CASSKAGAWTDTQYF; CDR3nt: TGTGCCAGTAGTAAAGCGGGGGCGTGGACAGATACGCAGTATTTT
d_gene: TRBD2; j_gene: TRBJ2-7; v_gene: TRBV5-6; abundance: once; CDR3aa: CASSRTSGSNEQYF; CDR3nt: TGTGCCAGCAGCCGGACTAGCGGGAGTAACGAGCAGTACTTC
d_gene: TRBD1; j_gene: TRBJ2-7; v_gene: TRBV29-1; abundance: few; CDR3aa: CSVVDRGRTYEQYF; CDR3nt: TGCAGCGTTGTTGACAGGGGACGGACCTACGAGCAGTACTTC
d_gene: TRBD1; j_gene: TRBJ2-3; v_gene: TRBV30; abundance: -; CDR3aa: CAWSGGGTDTQYF; CDR3nt: TGTGCCTGGTCAGGGGGCGGCACAGATACGCAGTATTTT
d_gene: -; j_gene: TRBJ2-7; v_gene: TRBV5-1; abundance: -; CDR3aa: CASSLRAEAREQYF; CDR3nt: TGCGCCAGCAGCTTGAGGGCTGAAGCCCGCGAGCAGTACTTC
d_gene: TRBD1; j_gene: TRBJ1-1; v_gene: TRBV9; abundance: -; CDR3aa: CASSVGGTVNTEAFF; CDR3nt: TGTGCCAGCAGCGTAGGCGGGACAGTGAACACTGAAGCTTTCTTT
d_gene: -; j_gene: TRBJ2-4; v_gene: TRBV23-1; abundance: -; CDR3aa: CASSPRLAKNIQYF; CDR3nt: TGCGCCAGCAGCCCCCGTTTAGCCAAAAACATTCAGTACTTC
d_gene: TRBD2; j_gene: TRBJ2-3; v_gene: TRBV7-2; abundance: -; CDR3aa: CASSLGGLAGGTDTQYF; CDR3nt: TGTGCCAGCAGCTTAGGTGGTTTAGCGGGGGGCACAGATACGCAGTATTTT
d_gene: TRBD1; j_gene: TRBJ1-1; v_gene: TRBV28; abundance: many; CDR3aa: CASRQGAGTEAFF; CDR3nt: TGTGCCAGCAGACAGGGGGCGGGCACTGAAGCTTTCTTT
d_gene: -; j_gene: TRBJ2-7; v_gene: TRBV7-2; abundance: -; CDR3aa: CASSLAENSYEQYF; CDR3nt: TGTGCCAGCAGCTTAGCTGAGAACTCCTACGAGCAGTACTTC
d_gene: -; j_gene: TRBJ2-7; v_gene: TRBV11-2; abundance: few; CDR3aa: CASSLAQGRYEQYF; CDR3nt: TGTGCCAGCAGCTTAGCCCAGGGTCGCTACGAGCAGTACTTC
d_gene: -; j_gene: TRBJ2-1; v_gene: TRBV15; abundance: -; CDR3aa: CATSRDKSSYNEQFF; CDR3nt: TGTGCCACCAGCAGAGACAAGAGCTCCTACAATGAGCAGTTCTTC
d_gene: TRBD1; j_gene: TRBJ2-3; v_gene: TRBV29-1; abundance: -; CDR3aa: CSAGGQGYTDTQYF; CDR3nt: TGCAGCGCCGGAGGACAGGGGTACACAGATACGCAGTATTTT
d_gene: -; j_gene: TRBJ2-3; v_gene: TRBV7-2; abundance: -; CDR3aa: CASSLSRDTQYF; CDR3nt: TGTGCCAGCAGCCTATCAAGAGATACGCAGTATTTT
d_gene: -; j_gene: TRBJ2-2; v_gene: TRBV30; abundance: -; CDR3aa: CAWTRGGPTGELFF; CDR3nt: TGTGCCTGGACCCGGGGCGGACCCACCGGGGAGCTGTTTTTT
d_gene: TRBD2; j_gene: TRBJ2-7; v_gene: TRBV29-1; abundance: -; CDR3aa: CSVEQAGGPNYEQYF; CDR3nt: TGCAGCGTTGAGCAAGCGGGAGGGCCTAACTACGAGCAGTACTTC